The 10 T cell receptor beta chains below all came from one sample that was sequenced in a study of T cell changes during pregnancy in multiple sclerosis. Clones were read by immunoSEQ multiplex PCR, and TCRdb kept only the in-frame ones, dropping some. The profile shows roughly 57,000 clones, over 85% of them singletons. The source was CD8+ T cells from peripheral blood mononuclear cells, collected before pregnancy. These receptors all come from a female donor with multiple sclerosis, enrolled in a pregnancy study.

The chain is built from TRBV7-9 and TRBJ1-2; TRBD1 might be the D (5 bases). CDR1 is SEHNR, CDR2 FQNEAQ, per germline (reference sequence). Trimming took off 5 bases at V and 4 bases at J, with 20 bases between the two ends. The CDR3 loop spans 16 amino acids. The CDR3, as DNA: TGTGCCAGCAGCCTCACCAGTGGGGGACTACGCTATGGCTACACCTTC. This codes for CASSLTSGGLRYGYTF. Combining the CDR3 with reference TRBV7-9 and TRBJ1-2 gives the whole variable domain DTGVSQNPRHKITKRGQNVTFRCDPISEHNRLYWYRQTLGQGPEFLTYFQNEAQLEKSRLLSDRFSAERPKGSFSTLEIQRTEQGDSAMYLCASSLTSGGLRYGYTFGSGTRLTVV.

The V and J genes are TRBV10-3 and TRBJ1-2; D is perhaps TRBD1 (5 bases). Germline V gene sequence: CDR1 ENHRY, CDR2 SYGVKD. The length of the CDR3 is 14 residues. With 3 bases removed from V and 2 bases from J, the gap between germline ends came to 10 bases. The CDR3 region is CAISEPPGNYGYTF. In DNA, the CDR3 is TGTGCCATCAGTGAACCTCCAGGGAACTATGGCTACACCTTC.

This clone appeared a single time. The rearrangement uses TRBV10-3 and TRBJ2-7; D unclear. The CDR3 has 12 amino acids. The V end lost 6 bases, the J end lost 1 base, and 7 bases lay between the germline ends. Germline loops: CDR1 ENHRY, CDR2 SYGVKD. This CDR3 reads CAIRQPSYEQYF. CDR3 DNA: TGTGCCATCAGACAGCCATCCTACGAGCAGTACTTC.

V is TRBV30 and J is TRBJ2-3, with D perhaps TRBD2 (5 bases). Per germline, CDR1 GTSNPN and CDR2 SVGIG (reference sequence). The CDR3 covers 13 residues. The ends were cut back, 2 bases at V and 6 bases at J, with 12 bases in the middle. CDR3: CAWSSEGADTQYF. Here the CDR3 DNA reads TGTGCCTGGAGTTCTGAGGGTGCGGATACGCAGTATTTT.

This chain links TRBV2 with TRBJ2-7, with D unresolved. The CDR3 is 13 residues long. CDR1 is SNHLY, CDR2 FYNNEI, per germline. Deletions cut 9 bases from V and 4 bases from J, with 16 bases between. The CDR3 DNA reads TGTGCCAGTCGCGGAGCCTCTCAATACGAGCAGTACTTC. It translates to CASRGASQYEQYF.

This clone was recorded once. In nucleotides, the CDR3 is TGTGCTAGTGGTTTGGCTCGGGGGACAGGGGCCTACGAGCAGTACTTC. This translates into CASGLARGTGAYEQYF. The chain combines TRBV12-5 with TRBJ2-7; 10 bases match TRBD1. Germline CDR1 LGHNT, CDR2 FRNRAP. Trimming cost V 1 base and J 2 bases; bases outside gene matches: 5. The CDR3 runs to 16 residues.

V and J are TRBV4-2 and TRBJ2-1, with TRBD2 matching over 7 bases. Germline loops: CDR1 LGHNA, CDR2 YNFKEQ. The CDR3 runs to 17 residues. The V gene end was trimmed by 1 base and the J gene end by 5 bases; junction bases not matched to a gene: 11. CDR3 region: CASSQGIFAGDNNEQFF. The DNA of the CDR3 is TGTGCCAGCAGCCAAGGCATTTTCGCGGGGGATAACAATGAGCAGTTCTTC.

CDR3 nucleotides: TGTGCCAGCAGCTCCTCGGGACAGGGAGCATTTCAGCCCCAGCATTTT. Translated, it gives CASSSSGQGAFQPQHF. This rearrangement joins TRBV7-9 to TRBJ1-5; 9 nucleotides line up with TRBD1. V lost 4 bases and J lost 6; bases outside the gene matches: 10. CDR1 is SEHNR and CDR2 is FQNEAQ in the germline V gene (reference sequence). The CDR3 is 16 amino acids. Together with reference TRBV7-9 and TRBJ1-5, the CDR3 gives the full variable domain: DTGVSQNPRHKITKRGQNVTFRCDPISEHNRLYWYRQTLGQGPEFLTYFQNEAQLEKSRLLSDRFSAERPKGSFSTLEIQRTEQGDSAMYLCASSSSGQGAFQPQHFGDGTRLSIL.

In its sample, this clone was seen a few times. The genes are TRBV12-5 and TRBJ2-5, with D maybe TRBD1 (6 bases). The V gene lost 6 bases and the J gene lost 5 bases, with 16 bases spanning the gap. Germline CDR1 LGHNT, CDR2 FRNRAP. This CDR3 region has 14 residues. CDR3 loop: CASGAGTRGETQYF. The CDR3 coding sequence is TGTGCTAGTGGCGCCGGGACCAGGGGTGAGACCCAGTACTTC. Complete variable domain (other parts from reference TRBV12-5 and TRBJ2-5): DARVTQTPRHKVTEMGQEVTMRCQPILGHNTVFWYRQTMMQGLELLAYFRNRAPLDDSGMPKDRFSAEMPDATLATLKIQPSEPRDSAVYFCASGAGTRGETQYFGPGTRLLVL.

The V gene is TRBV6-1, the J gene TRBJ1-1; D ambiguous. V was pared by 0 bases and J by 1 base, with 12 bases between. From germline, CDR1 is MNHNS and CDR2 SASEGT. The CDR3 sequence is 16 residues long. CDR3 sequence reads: CASSEASSHGNTEAFF. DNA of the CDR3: TGTGCCAGCAGTGAAGCCTCCTCGCACGGGAACACTGAAGCTTTCTTT.